The 31 T cell receptor beta chains listed next were all sequenced from one sample in a study of blood T cell repertoires in COVID-19. Sequencing was performed with immunoSEQ multiplex PCR; in TCRdb, only in-frame clones are kept and a portion is missing. This repertoire shows 95,000 to 130,000 clones, approximately 84% found once; its top ten account for less than 9%. Sequencing input: peripheral blood. These receptors all come from a man aged 65 to 85 with active or convalescent COVID-19.

The rearrangement links TRBV4-3 to TRBJ2-7; 12 bases line up with TRBD1. The CDR3 loop spans 16 amino acids. V was clipped by 3 bases and J by 5 bases; unmatched bases: 8. Germline V CDR1 and CDR2: LGHNA, YSLEER. The CDR3 coding sequence is TGCGCCAGCAGCCATATTGCCGGGACAGGGGGCCACGAGCAGTACTTC. Protein sequence: CASSHIAGTGGHEQYF.

V and J are TRBV29-1 and TRBJ2-7; D is perhaps TRBD1 (6 bases). In germline, CDR1 is SQVTM, CDR2 ANQGSEA. V dropped 7 bases and J dropped 0 bases, with 13 bases sitting between them. This CDR3 comprises 13 residues. The CDR3 region has the DNA TGCAGCGCTGTGGACAGATCCTCCTACGAGCAGTACTTC. This sequence encodes CSAVDRSSYEQYF.

The chain carries TRBV4-1 and TRBJ1-5, with 8 nucleotides matching TRBD1. This CDR3 has 16 amino acids. Germline V gene lookup returns CDR1 MGHRA and CDR2 YSYEKL. The V segment lost 3 bases and the J segment 10 bases; nucleotides outside the gene matches: 14. CDR3 in amino acids: CASSHRRTGRCHPQHF. In DNA, the CDR3 is TGCGCCAGCAGCCACCGCCGGACAGGGCGGTGTCATCCCCAGCATTTT.

The chain is built from TRBV6-4 and TRBJ2-2; D is possibly TRBD2 (6 bases). Trimming removed 6 bases from V and 8 bases from J, with 19 bases in between. CDR1 and CDR2 (germline): MRHNA, SNTAGT. The CDR3 is 15 residues long. The CDR3 DNA reads as TGTGCCAGCAGCCTGGAGGAGGGGAGTAAAGGGGAGCTGTTTTTT. As protein: CASSLEEGSKGELFF.

This clone was seen only a few times. The rearrangement uses TRBV4-3 and TRBJ1-1, with 7 bases identical to TRBD1. Germline CDR1 is LGHNA and CDR2 is YSLEER. There are 14 residues in the CDR3. The V and J ends lost 4 bases and 5 bases, in that order; junction bases with no gene match: 7. The CDR3 bases are TGCGCCAGCAGCCGTACACAGGGGAGTACTGAAGCTTTCTTT. This sequence encodes CASSRTQGSTEAFF.

This chain links TRBV18 with TRBJ2-1; no definite D call. Germline CDR1 KGHSH, CDR2 LQKENI. This CDR3 spans 13 amino acids. V lost 2 bases and J 2 bases, leaving 4 bases between the germline ends. CDR3 sequence reads: CASSPSAYNEQFF. CDR3 in DNA: TGTGCCAGCTCACCAAGCGCCTACAATGAGCAGTTCTTC. Looking up the rest from reference TRBV18 and TRBJ2-1 gives the full variable domain: NAGVMQNPRHLVRRRGQEARLRCSPMKGHSHVYWYRQLPEEGLKFMVYLQKENIIDESGMPKERFSAEFPKEGPSILRIQQVVRGDSAAYFCASSPSAYNEQFFGPGTRLTVL.

This clone was counted only a few times. The rearrangement uses TRBV3-1 (or the pseudogene TRBV3-2) and TRBJ1-5; D remains unclear. From germline, CDR1 is LGHDT and CDR2 YNNKEL (reference sequence). CDR3 length: 17 amino acids. Between the trimmed V and J ends, which lost 1 base and 5 bases, there was a span of 18 bases. The CDR3 is CASSQAPPRRVDQPQHF. CDR3 coding DNA: TGTGCCAGCAGCCAAGCCCCTCCCCGGCGGGTTGATCAGCCCCAGCATTTT.

In this sample, this clone turned up a few times. V is TRBV5-3 and J is TRBJ1-4; the D is unclear. TRBV5-3 is given ORF status, its function remaining uncertain. The CDR3 covers 15 residues. V lost 5 bases and J lost 8, with 19 bases in between. CDR3 protein: CARSWGKREGEKLFF. The CDR3 DNA sequence: TGTGCCAGAAGTTGGGGTAAGCGGGAAGGAGAAAAACTGTTTTTT.

The chain joins TRBV12-3 or TRBV12-4 to TRBJ2-1, with a possible D match to TRBD1 (6 bases). V lost 10 bases and J 8 bases, leaving 18 bases between the germline ends. This CDR3 spans 13 amino acids. The CDR3 region has the DNA TGTGCCATCCATGAGTCCAGGGGATATGAGCAGTTCTTC. Its protein product is CAIHESRGYEQFF.

The CDR3 sequence: CASIGTGEGYTF. The CDR3 nucleotides are TGTGCCAGCATCGGGACAGGGGAAGGCTACACCTTC. The chain is built from TRBV6-5 and TRBJ1-2; 10 bases agree with TRBD1. There are 12 residues in the CDR3. In germline, CDR1 is MNHEY, CDR2 SVGAGI. The V segment lost 7 bases and the J segment 8 bases; nucleotides outside the gene matches: 4.

The rearrangement uses TRBV6-1 and TRBJ1-1; D not resolved. Looked up from germline, CDR1 is MNHNS and CDR2 is SASEGT. The V end was cut by 0 bases, the J end by 0 bases, with 11 bases between. CDR3 length: 16 amino acids. The DNA of the CDR3 is TGTGCCAGCAGTGAAGCGCTTCGGGGTTTGAACACTGAAGCTTTCTTT. Encoded protein: CASSEALRGLNTEAFF.

This clone has more than one count but fewer than ten. The rearrangement links TRBV11-2 to TRBJ2-5, with TRBD1 matching 11 bases. After removal of 4 bases from V and 2 bases from J, the junction contained 0 bases not matched to a gene. This CDR3 is built from 14 residues. CDR1 is SGHAT, CDR2 FQNNGV, per germline. CDR3 residues: CASSWDRGQETQYF. DNA for the CDR3: TGTGCCAGCAGCTGGGACAGGGGGCAAGAGACCCAGTACTTC.

This clone occurred many times. The chain joins TRBV12-2 to TRBJ1-1; the DNA was not used to check the table's D call, TRBD1. TRBV12-2 is an annotated pseudogene. The CDR3 contains 14 residues. The CDR3 nucleotides read TGTGCAAGTCGCTTAGCGGGGTCAGGGACTGAAGCTTTCTTT. Protein: CASRLAGSGTEAFF.

This chain's CDR3 is CASSPQGYEQYF. In DNA form, the CDR3 reads TGTGCCAGTAGTCCCCAGGGCTACGAGCAGTACTTC. The chain combines TRBV19 with TRBJ2-7; a possible D gene is TRBD1 (5 bases). Trimming stripped 5 bases from V and 3 bases from J, with 8 bases between. The germline CDR1 and CDR2 sequences are LNHDA and SQIVND (reference sequence). This CDR3 is built from 12 residues.

This chain joins TRBV30 and TRBJ2-4, with D perhaps TRBD1 (5 bases). Germline V gives CDR1 GTSNPN, CDR2 SVGIG (reference sequence). V lost 0 bases and J 6 bases, leaving 6 bases between the germline ends. The CDR3 spans 12 residues. The chain's CDR3 is CAWSVGVNIQYF. The CDR3 bases are TGTGCCTGGAGTGTAGGGGTAAACATTCAGTACTTC.

The CDR3 here is CASSLGLAGAYNEQFF. CDR3 DNA sequence: TGTGCCAGCAGCCTGGGACTAGCGGGGGCCTACAATGAGCAGTTCTTC. The chain uses TRBV7-3 and TRBJ2-1, with 14 positions matching TRBD2. The CDR3 is 16 residues long. The V gene's germline CDR1 is SGHTA and CDR2 FQGTGA. J gave up 2 bases and V 5 bases, and 2 bases lay outside the gene matches.

The chain uses TRBV28 and TRBJ1-2; D might be TRBD1 (5 bases). Germline V CDR1 and CDR2: MDHEN, SYDVKM. This CDR3 is 14 amino acids long. The V gene lost 7 bases and the J gene lost 6 bases, with 18 bases spanning the gap. In nucleotides, the CDR3 is TGTGCCAGCACCTCCGGGGGACCCGTCCATGGCTACACCTTC. This sequence encodes CASTSGGPVHGYTF.

The gene calls are TRBV21-1 and TRBJ2-3; TRBD2, the table's D call, lacks a check against the DNA. TRBV21-1 is recorded as a pseudogene. The CDR3 sequence is 18 residues long. CDR3 amino acids: CASSESRTSGEGADTQYF. The CDR3 DNA reads TGTGCCAGCAGCGAGTCCCGCACTAGCGGGGAGGGGGCAGATACGCAGTATTTT.

The chain couples TRBV7-9 to TRBJ2-7; 10 bases line up with TRBD2. Germline assignment: CDR1 SEHNR and CDR2 FQNEAQ (reference sequence). This CDR3 contains 17 residues. J gave up 2 bases and V 5 bases, and 12 bases lay outside the gene matches. As DNA, the CDR3 is TGTGCCAGCAGCCCTCCGCGGGGGACTAGCGATCCCTACGAGCAGTACTTC. Translation: CASSPPRGTSDPYEQYF.

This chain joins TRBV7-9 and TRBJ2-6; TRBD1 is a possible D gene (5 bases). CDR1 is SEHNR and CDR2 is FQNEAQ in the germline V gene (reference sequence). V lost 3 bases, J lost 0 bases, and 9 bases lay in between. The CDR3 consists of 16 residues. The CDR3, as DNA: TGTGCCAGCAGCTTCCCTCAGGGCTCTGGGGCCAACGTCCTGACTTTC. This codes for CASSFPQGSGANVLTF.

This clone appeared a few times. The rearrangement uses TRBV7-3 and TRBJ1-1; D remains unclear. This CDR3 spans 13 amino acids. V lost 4 bases and J lost 2, with 8 bases in between. CDR1 is SGHTA and CDR2 is FQGTGA in the germline V gene. The CDR3 nucleotides read TGTGCCAGCAGCTCGACACGTAACACTGAAGCTTTCTTT. Protein: CASSSTRNTEAFF.

The chain uses TRBV18 and TRBJ1-4, with 8 bases matching TRBD1. Trimming took 6 bases from V and 5 from J; bases not matched to a gene: 8. Germline loops: CDR1 KGHSH, CDR2 LQKENI. The CDR3 runs to 15 residues. This CDR3 is CASSRTGRENEKLFF. The CDR3 nucleotides read TGTGCCAGCTCGCGGACAGGGAGGGAGAATGAAAAACTGTTTTTT.

CDR3 protein: CASSMSVLAGRSKLAYEQYF. The CDR3 DNA is TGTGCCAGTAGTATGAGCGTGCTAGCGGGAAGGTCTAAATTGGCCTACGAGCAGTACTTC. The genes are TRBV19 and TRBJ2-7; 9 positions agree with TRBD2. Germline trimming cut 3 bases from V and 2 bases from J; bases unmatched to any gene: 20. Germline CDR1 and CDR2: LNHDA and SQIVND (reference sequence). The CDR3 contains 20 residues.

The J gene is TRBJ1-5, the V gene TRBV29-1, with D hard to call. Germline CDR1 reads SQVTM; CDR2 reads ANQGSEA. Trimming took 7 bases from V and 1 from J, leaving 20 bases between them. This CDR3 is 16 amino acids long. The CDR3 DNA reads TGCAGCGGTTACCTTTCAAGGGAGGAGAGCAATCAGCCCCAGCATTTT. This gives the protein CSGYLSREESNQPQHF. The full variable domain, in which reference TRBV29-1 and TRBJ1-5 provide the parts outside the CDR3, is SAVISQKPSRDICQRGTSLTIQCQVDSQVTMMFWYRQQPGQSLTLIATANQGSEATYESGFVIDKFPISRPNLTFSTLTVSNMSPEDSSIYLCSGYLSREESNQPQHFGDGTRLSIL.

The rearrangement uses TRBV27 and TRBJ1-1; 8 bases fit TRBD1. Germline loops: CDR1 MNHEY, CDR2 SMNVEV (reference sequence). The CDR3 runs 17 residues. Losses at the gene ends were 4 bases for V and 0 bases for J; bases not matched to a gene: 10. CDR3 DNA: TGTGCCAGCAGTTCCTGGACAGGGCTAACGGTGAACACTGAAGCTTTCTTT. It translates to CASSSWTGLTVNTEAFF.

The chain has TRBV24-1 and TRBJ1-1, with D maybe TRBD1 (5 bases). With 4 bases removed from V and 1 base from J, the gap between germline ends came to 9 bases. Germline V lookup: CDR1 KGHDR, CDR2 SFDVKD. The CDR3 is 14 amino acids. The CDR3 DNA is TGTGCCACCAGTGACCCAGGGAAGAACACTGAAGCTTTCTTT. Amino acid sequence: CATSDPGKNTEAFF.

The V and J genes are TRBV6-6 and TRBJ2-1; 9 bases are a match to TRBD1. V lost 5 bases and J lost 5; bases outside the gene matches: 7. CDR3 length: 15 residues. Germline CDR1 reads MNHNY; CDR2 reads SVGAGI (reference sequence). This chain's CDR3 is CASSPEGQGNNEQFF. For the CDR3, the DNA is TGTGCCAGCAGTCCCGAGGGACAGGGTAACAATGAGCAGTTCTTC.

This chain connects TRBV10-3 to TRBJ2-7; D might be TRBD1 (6 bases). This CDR3 has 13 amino acids. The V end lost 6 bases, the J end lost 2 bases, and 11 bases lay between the germline ends. CDR1 is ENHRY, CDR2 SYGVKD, per germline. The CDR3 region has the DNA TGTGCCATCAGCCTTGGGACAACCTACGAGCAGTACTTC. As protein: CAISLGTTYEQYF.

This chain connects TRBV6-2 or TRBV6-3 to TRBJ1-5; D not resolved. The CDR3 sequence is 13 residues long. Per the germline V gene, CDR1 is MNHEY and CDR2 is SVGEGT. V lost 6 bases and J lost 0, with 6 bases in between. In nucleotides, the CDR3 is TGTGCCAGCAGCAGAGTTAGCAATCAGCCCCAGCATTTT. It yields the protein CASSRVSNQPQHF.

The rearrangement links TRBV6-1 to TRBJ1-2; D is perhaps TRBD1 (6 bases). The CDR3 spans 13 residues. The germline V and J ends were trimmed by 7 bases and 7 bases, with 16 bases remaining between them. The germline V gene encodes CDR1 MNHNS and CDR2 SASEGT. CDR3 nucleotide sequence: TGTGCCAGCACATCGGGGGGCCCGCTTGGCTACACCTTC. Encoded protein: CASTSGGPLGYTF.

This chain joins TRBV30 and TRBJ1-1; D remains ambiguous. The CDR3 spans 12 residues. V was clipped by 0 bases and J by 6 bases, with 8 bases between them. CDR1 and CDR2 from the germline V gene are GTSNPN and SVGIG (reference sequence). The CDR3 protein is CAWSVRGPEAFF. The DNA of the CDR3 is TGTGCCTGGAGTGTGCGTGGGCCTGAAGCTTTCTTT.